These 14 T cell receptor beta chains were sequenced from one sample in a study of spatial heterogeneity in lung cancer. Whole-study findings and limits: One measure, the expanded intratumoral alpha and beta TCR count, tracked tumor mutation counts.

No antigen has been identified for these receptors. Specified time point: sample taken at primary tumor resection. TCRdb re-analysed the 5' RACE reads in MiXCR, keeping a single row per CDR3 protein. The repertoire holds more than 7,500 distinct CDR3 sequences, around 5.5% seen once, with over 20% in the top ten. The sample consisted of lung tumor tissue, taken at surgery. The receptor set was obtained from a female donor with early-stage non-small cell lung cancer.

This clonotype is judged medium-sized. This rearrangement joins TRBV5-6 to TRBJ2-1, with TRBD1 matching over 9 bases. Unmatched junction bases numbered 6, after V lost 3 bases and J lost 5 bases. Germline CDR1 reads SGHDT; CDR2 reads YYEEEE. This CDR3 contains 15 residues. The DNA for the CDR3 is TGTGCCAGCAGCTCTCCGGGACAGGGCCACAATGAGCAGTTCTTC. Protein product: CASSSPGQGHNEQFF.

The table lists this clonotype with many counts. V usage is TRBV4-2 and J usage is TRBJ2-1; 13 nucleotides agree with TRBD2. CDR3 length: 15 amino acids. In germline, CDR1 is LGHNA, CDR2 YNFKEQ. V dropped 0 bases and J dropped 12; count of bases not matched to a gene: 5. The CDR3 bases are TGTGCCAGCAGCCAAGAAAGGACTAGCGGGAGTGGGCAGTTCTTC. As protein: CASSQERTSGSGQFF.

This clonotype occurred many times. This chain connects TRBV29-1 to TRBJ2-2; D is unclear. The CDR3 is 11 residues long. Germline CDR1 reads SQVTM; CDR2 reads ANQGSEA. V was trimmed by 5 bases and J by 6 bases, leaving 7 bases between them. For the CDR3, the DNA is TGCAGCGTTAAGTGGGCCGGGGAGCTGTTTTTT. As protein: CSVKWAGELFF.

This clonotype has a count of ten or more. The rearrangement joins TRBV21-1 to TRBJ1-5; the table names TRBD1, a call not compared with the DNA. TRBV21-1 is assigned pseudogene status. The CDR3 is made up of 18 amino acids. The CDR3 here is CASSLLGWGHDSNQPQHF. Written as DNA, the CDR3 is TGTGCCAGCAGCCTCCTGGGGTGGGGGCACGATAGCAATCAGCCCCAGCATTTT.

This clonotype was observed many times. The chain combines TRBV7-9 with TRBJ1-5; D unclear. V was pared by 6 bases and J by 0 bases, with 15 bases between. Germline-derived CDR1 and CDR2 are SEHNR and FQNEAQ (reference sequence). This CDR3 has 16 amino acids. CDR3: CASRYLGVPSNQPQHF. The CDR3 coding sequence is TGTGCCAGCAGATATCTCGGGGTCCCTAGCAATCAGCCCCAGCATTTT.

This clonotype was counted ten times or more. The V gene is TRBV6-2 or TRBV6-3, the J gene TRBJ2-1; 14 bases are a match to TRBD2. Germline assignment: CDR1 MNHEY and CDR2 SVGEGT. This CDR3 is built from 17 residues. J lost 1 base, V lost 7 bases, and 6 bases had no gene match. CDR3 in amino acids: CASILRLAGGSYNEQFF. The CDR3 DNA reads as TGTGCCAGCATACTGAGACTAGCGGGGGGGTCCTACAATGAGCAGTTCTTC.

This clonotype is medium-sized. J is TRBJ2-2 and V is TRBV6-2 or TRBV6-3, with 7 positions matching TRBD2. The V segment lost 6 bases and the J segment 4 bases; nucleotides outside the gene matches: 8. The germline gives CDR1 MNHEY, CDR2 SVGEGT. The CDR3 is made up of 15 amino acids. Written as DNA, the CDR3 is TGTGCCAGCAGCCCACGGGAGGTCTTCACCGGGGAGCTGTTTTTT. Its translation is CASSPREVFTGELFF.

This clonotype was detected many times. CDR3 nucleotide sequence: TGTGCCATCAGTGAGTCGCTAGCGGGAGGGGGAGATACGCAGTATTTT. Translating it yields CAISESLAGGGDTQYF. The V call is TRBV10-3, the J call TRBJ2-3, with 12 bases that match TRBD2. The CDR3 runs 16 residues. Germline CDR1 is ENHRY and CDR2 is SYGVKD. The junction had 3 bases not matched to a gene; V was cut back by 0 bases and J by 5 bases.

This clonotype was seen many times. V and J are TRBV4-2 and TRBJ2-2; 10 bases are shared with TRBD1. CDR3 length: 16 amino acids. Looked up from germline, CDR1 is LGHNA and CDR2 is YNFKEQ. V was clipped by 1 base and J by 4 bases; unmatched bases: 3. CDR3 residues: CASSQVWDRGTGELFF. CDR3 nucleotides: TGTGCCAGCAGCCAAGTTTGGGACAGGGGCACCGGGGAGCTGTTTTTT.

This clonotype is labeled as large. An end of the junction differs from the germline gene, which may be a read error. This chain joins TRBV20-1 and TRBJ2-2; D remains unclear. CDR3 length: 14 amino acids. The germline CDR1 and CDR2 sequences are DFQATT and SNEGSKA (reference sequence). This chain's CDR3 is CSARGSRQTGELFF. The CDR3 DNA reads TGCAGTGCCAGAGGCAGTCGCCAGACCGGGGAGCTGTTTTTT.

This clonotype was counted a few times. The chain employs TRBV7-9 and TRBJ1-1; D uncertain. The germline V gene encodes CDR1 SEHNR and CDR2 FQNEAQ (reference sequence). Trimming took 3 bases from V and 5 from J, leaving 10 bases between them. The CDR3 has 13 amino acids. The CDR3 reads CASSFTLATEAFF. CDR3 sequence (DNA): TGTGCCAGCAGCTTTACGCTAGCGACTGAAGCTTTCTTT.

Relative to its sample, this clonotype is medium-sized. The gene calls are TRBV29-1 and TRBJ1-2, with D perhaps TRBD1 (5 bases). Per germline, CDR1 SQVTM and CDR2 ANQGSEA. Trimming took off 4 bases at V and 8 bases at J, with 17 bases between the two ends. The CDR3 spans 13 residues. As DNA, the CDR3 is TGCAGCGTTGGGTCAGGAGGGGAGGGAGGCTACACCTTC. Amino acids: CSVGSGGEGGYTF.

The gene calls are TRBV6-1 and TRBJ2-7, with TRBD1 identical over 9 bases. The CDR3 has 15 amino acids. V was clipped by 3 bases and J by 2 bases; unmatched bases: 5. CDR1 and CDR2 (germline): MNHNS, SASEGT. The CDR3 protein is CASSETGTGTYEQYF. CDR3 bases: TGTGCCAGCAGTGAGACCGGGACAGGGACCTACGAGCAGTACTTC.

Ten or more counts support this clonotype. This chain connects TRBV7-9 to TRBJ2-3, with D uncertain. The CDR3 loop spans 12 amino acids. The germline V and J ends were trimmed by 5 bases and 6 bases, with 9 bases remaining between them. Germline V gene lookup returns CDR1 SEHNR and CDR2 FQNEAQ (reference sequence). The CDR3 coding sequence is TGTGCCAGCAGCCAGAAATGGGATACGCAGTATTTT. Translating it yields CASSQKWDTQYF.